This T cell receptor (beta chain) was obtained from a study of shared clonotypes between healthy human individuals. A remark on this clone: Its cognate antigen is unknown.

Caucasian adults residing in Nashville, Tennessee made up all the donors. The CDR3 totals 15 residues. V was trimmed by 5 bases and J by 4 bases, leaving 17 bases between them. CDR1 KGHSH and CDR2 LQKENI come from the germline V gene. The method was immunoSEQ multiplex PCR; TCRdb's version includes in-frame clones alone and lacks a portion of them. The table includes more than 2,000,000 clones, just over 90% detected once. The study's findings and limits: Naive CD4 clonotypes were shared across several donors at about 5.3%.

The genes are TRBV18 and TRBJ1-2, with a weak D call TRBD1 (5 bases). The TCR was taken from a man younger than 35 in good health. Sequenced material: naive CD4+ T cells sorted from blood. Subset indicated: CD45RA+ positively selected. The DNA for the CDR3 is TGTGCCAGCTCATCAGGGTCCTTACCGGGCTATGGCTACACCTTC. Translation gives CASSSGSLPGYGYTF.